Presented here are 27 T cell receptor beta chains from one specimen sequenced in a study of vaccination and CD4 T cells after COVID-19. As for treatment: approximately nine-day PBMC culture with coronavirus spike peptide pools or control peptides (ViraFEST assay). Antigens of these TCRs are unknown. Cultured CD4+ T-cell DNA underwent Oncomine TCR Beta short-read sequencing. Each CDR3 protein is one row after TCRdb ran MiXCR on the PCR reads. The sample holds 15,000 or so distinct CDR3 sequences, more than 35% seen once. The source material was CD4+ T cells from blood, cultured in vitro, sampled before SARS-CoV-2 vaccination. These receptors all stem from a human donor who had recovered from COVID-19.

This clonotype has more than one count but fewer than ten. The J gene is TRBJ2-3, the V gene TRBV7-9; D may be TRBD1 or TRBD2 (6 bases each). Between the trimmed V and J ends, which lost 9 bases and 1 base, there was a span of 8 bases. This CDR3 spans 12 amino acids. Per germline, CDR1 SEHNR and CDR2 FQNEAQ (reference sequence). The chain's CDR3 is CASRGGTDTQYF. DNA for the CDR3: TGTGCCAGTAGGGGGGGCACAGATACGCAGTATTTT.

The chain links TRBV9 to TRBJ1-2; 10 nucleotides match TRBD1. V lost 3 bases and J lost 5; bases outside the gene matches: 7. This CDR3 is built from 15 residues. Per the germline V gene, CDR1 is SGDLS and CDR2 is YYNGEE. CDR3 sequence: CASSGSDRGSYGYTF. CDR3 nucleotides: TGTGCCAGCAGCGGATCGGACAGGGGGTCGTATGGCTACACCTTC.

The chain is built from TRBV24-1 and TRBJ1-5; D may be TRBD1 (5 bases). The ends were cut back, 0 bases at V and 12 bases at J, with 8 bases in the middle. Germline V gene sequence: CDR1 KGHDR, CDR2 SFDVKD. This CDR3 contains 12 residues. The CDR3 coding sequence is TGTGCCACCAGTGATTTGGCGGGGGTCCAGCATTTT. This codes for CATSDLAGVQHF.

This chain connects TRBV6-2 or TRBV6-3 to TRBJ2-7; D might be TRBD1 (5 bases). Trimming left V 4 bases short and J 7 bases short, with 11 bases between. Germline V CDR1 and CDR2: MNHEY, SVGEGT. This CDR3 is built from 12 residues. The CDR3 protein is CASSSGLWEQYF. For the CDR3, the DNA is TGTGCCAGCAGTTCAGGGCTCTGGGAGCAGTACTTC.

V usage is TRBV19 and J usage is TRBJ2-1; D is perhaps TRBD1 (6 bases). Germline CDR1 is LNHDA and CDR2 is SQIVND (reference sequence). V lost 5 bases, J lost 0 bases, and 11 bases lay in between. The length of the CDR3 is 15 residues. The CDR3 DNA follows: TGTGCCAGTAGTCCGGACAGAAGCTCCTACAATGAGCAGTTCTTC. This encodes CASSPDRSSYNEQFF. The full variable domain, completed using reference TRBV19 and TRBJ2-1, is DGGITQSPKYLFRKEGQNVTLSCEQNLNHDAMYWYRQDPGQGLRLIYYSQIVNDFQKGDIAEGYSVSREKKESFPLTVTSAQKNPTAFYLCASSPDRSSYNEQFFGPGTRLTVL.

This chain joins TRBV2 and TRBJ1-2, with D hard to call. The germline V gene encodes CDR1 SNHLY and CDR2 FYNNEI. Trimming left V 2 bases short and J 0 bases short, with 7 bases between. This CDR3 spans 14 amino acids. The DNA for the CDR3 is TGTGCCAGCAGTGAAAGGTTAGCTAACTATGGCTACACCTTC. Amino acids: CASSERLANYGYTF.

This CDR3 is CAISGGTGAYNSPLHF. The DNA of the CDR3 is TGTGCCATCTCCGGGGGGACAGGGGCTTATAATTCACCCCTCCACTTT. This sequence joins TRBV28 and TRBJ1-6, with 10 bases lining up with TRBD1. Germline CDR1 MDHEN, CDR2 SYDVKM. The V gene end was trimmed by 10 bases and the J gene end by 4 bases; junction bases not matched to a gene: 10. The CDR3 loop spans 16 amino acids. The variable domain in full, completed from reference TRBV28 and TRBJ1-6, reads DVKVTQSSRYLVKRTGEKVFLECVQDMDHENMFWYRQDPGLGLRLIYFSYDVKMKEKGDIPEGYSVSREKKERFSLILESASTNQTSMYLCAISGGTGAYNSPLHFGNGTRLTVT.

This CDR3 is CASSPRSLSQETQYF. CDR3 DNA: TGCGCCAGCAGCCCCCGTTCGTTGAGTCAGGAGACCCAGTACTTC. The V gene is TRBV4-1, the J gene TRBJ2-5; D not certain. Germline CDR1 is MGHRA and CDR2 is YSYEKL. The CDR3 sequence is 15 residues long. V was cut by 4 bases and J by 5 bases, with 17 bases left in between.

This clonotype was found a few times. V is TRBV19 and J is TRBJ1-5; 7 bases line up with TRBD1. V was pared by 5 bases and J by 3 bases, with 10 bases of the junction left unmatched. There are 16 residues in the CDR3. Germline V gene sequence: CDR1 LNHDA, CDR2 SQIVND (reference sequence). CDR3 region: CASSDRGRGDNQPQHF. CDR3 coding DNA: TGTGCCAGTAGTGATCGGGGCAGGGGGGACAATCAGCCCCAGCATTTT.

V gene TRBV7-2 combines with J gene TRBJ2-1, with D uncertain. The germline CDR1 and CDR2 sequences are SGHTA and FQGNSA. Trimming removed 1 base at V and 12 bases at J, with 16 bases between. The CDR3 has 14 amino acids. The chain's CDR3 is CASSLVVASHGQFF. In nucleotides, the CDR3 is TGTGCCAGCAGCTTAGTAGTTGCCAGCCATGGGCAGTTCTTC.

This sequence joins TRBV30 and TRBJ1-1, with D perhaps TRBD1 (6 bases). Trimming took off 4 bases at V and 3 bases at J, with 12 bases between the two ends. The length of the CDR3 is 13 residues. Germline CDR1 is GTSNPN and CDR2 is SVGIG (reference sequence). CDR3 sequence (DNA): TGTGCCTGGAAAGGGGACACCCACACTGAAGCTTTCTTT. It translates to CAWKGDTHTEAFF.

CDR3 loop: CSAYPGLAGESEQYF. The CDR3 DNA sequence: TGCAGTGCTTACCCGGGACTAGCGGGAGAATCCGAGCAGTACTTC. This chain connects TRBV20-1 to TRBJ2-7; 14 positions match TRBD2. Per the germline V gene, CDR1 is DFQATT and CDR2 is SNEGSKA (reference sequence). After removal of 5 bases from V and 6 bases from J, the junction contained 9 bases not matched to a gene. The CDR3 has 15 amino acids.

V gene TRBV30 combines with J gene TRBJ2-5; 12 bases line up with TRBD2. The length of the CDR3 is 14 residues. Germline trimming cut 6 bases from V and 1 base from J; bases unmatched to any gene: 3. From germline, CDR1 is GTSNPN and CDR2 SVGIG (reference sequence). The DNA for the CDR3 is TGTGCCTGTCGACTAGCGGGGGCCCAAGAGACCCAGTACTTC. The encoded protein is CACRLAGAQETQYF.

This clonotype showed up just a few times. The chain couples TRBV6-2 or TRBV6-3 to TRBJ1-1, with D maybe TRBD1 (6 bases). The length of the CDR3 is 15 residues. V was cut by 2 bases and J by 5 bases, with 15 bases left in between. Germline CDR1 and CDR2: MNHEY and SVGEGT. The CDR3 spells CASSYQRTETTEAFF. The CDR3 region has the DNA TGTGCCAGCAGTTACCAAAGGACAGAGACGACTGAAGCTTTCTTT.

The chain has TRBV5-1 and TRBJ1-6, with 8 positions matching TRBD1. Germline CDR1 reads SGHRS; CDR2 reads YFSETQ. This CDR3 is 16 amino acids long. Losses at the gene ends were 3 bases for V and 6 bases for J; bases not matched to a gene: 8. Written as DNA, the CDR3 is TGCGCCAGCAGCTCAATAACAGGGGGGAGTAATTCACCCCTCCACTTT. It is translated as CASSSITGGSNSPLHF.

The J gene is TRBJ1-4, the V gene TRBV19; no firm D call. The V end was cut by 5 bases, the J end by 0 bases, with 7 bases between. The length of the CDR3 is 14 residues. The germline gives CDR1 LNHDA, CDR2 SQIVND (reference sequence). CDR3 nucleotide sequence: TGTGCCAGTAGTGAGGACCCAACTAATGAAAAACTGTTTTTT. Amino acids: CASSEDPTNEKLFF.

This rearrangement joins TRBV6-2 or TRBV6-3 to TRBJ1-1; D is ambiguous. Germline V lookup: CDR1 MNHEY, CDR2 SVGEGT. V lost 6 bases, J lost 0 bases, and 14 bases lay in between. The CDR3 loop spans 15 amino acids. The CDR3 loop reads CASSHTRSVNTEAFF. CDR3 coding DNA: TGTGCCAGCAGCCACACTAGGTCTGTGAACACTGAAGCTTTCTTT.

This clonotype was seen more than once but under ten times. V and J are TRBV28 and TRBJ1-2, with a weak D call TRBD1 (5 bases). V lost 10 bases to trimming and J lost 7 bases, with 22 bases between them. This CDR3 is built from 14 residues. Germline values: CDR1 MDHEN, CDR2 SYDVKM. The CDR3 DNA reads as TGTGCCATCCCCACTGGGGCAGGGAAGAGTGGCTACACCTTC. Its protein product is CAIPTGAGKSGYTF.

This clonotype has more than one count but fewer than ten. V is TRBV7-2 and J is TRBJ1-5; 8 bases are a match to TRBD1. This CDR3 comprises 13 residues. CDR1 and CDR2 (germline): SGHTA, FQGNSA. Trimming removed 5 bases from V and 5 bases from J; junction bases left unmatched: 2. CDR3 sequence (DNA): TGTGCCAGCAGCATGACAGGGGATCAGCCCCAGCATTTT. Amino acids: CASSMTGDQPQHF.

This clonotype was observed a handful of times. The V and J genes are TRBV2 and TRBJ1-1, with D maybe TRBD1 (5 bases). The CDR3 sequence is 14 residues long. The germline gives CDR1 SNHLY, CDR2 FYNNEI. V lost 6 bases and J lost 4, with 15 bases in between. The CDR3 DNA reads TGTGCCAGCAGATCAAGTGGGGGTTTCACTGAAGCTTTCTTT. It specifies CASRSSGGFTEAFF.

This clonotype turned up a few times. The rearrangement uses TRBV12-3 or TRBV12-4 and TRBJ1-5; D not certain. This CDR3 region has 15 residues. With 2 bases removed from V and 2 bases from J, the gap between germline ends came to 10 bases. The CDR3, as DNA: TGTGCCAGCAGTTTAAGAGGTTCTGGCAATCAGCCCCAGCATTTT. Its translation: CASSLRGSGNQPQHF.

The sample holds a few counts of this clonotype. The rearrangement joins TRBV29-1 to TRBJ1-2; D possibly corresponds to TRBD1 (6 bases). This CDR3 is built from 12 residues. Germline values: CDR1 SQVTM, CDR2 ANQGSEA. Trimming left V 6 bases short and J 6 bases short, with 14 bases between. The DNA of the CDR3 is TGCAGCGTCGGAAAAACAGGGCATGGCTACACCTTC. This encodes CSVGKTGHGYTF. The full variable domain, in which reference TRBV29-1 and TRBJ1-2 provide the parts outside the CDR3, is SAVISQKPSRDICQRGTSLTIQCQVDSQVTMMFWYRQQPGQSLTLIATANQGSEATYESGFVIDKFPISRPNLTFSTLTVSNMSPEDSSIYLCSVGKTGHGYTFGSGTRLTVV.

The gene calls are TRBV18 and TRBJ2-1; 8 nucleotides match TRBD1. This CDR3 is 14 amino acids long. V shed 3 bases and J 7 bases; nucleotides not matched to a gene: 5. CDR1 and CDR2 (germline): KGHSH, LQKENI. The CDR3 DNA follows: TGTGCCAGCTCACCGGACAGGGTGAGGAATGAGCAGTTCTTC. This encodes CASSPDRVRNEQFF.

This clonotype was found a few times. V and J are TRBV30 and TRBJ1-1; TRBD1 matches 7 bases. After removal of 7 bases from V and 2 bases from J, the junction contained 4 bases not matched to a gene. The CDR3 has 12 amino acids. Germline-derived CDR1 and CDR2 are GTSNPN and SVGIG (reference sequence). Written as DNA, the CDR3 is TGTGCCTCGGACAGGTACAACACTGAAGCTTTCTTT. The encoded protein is CASDRYNTEAFF.

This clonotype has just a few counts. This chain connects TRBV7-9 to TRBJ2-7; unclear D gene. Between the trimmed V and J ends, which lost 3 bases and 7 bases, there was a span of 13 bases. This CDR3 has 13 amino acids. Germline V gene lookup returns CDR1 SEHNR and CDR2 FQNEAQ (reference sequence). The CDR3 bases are TGTGCCAGCAGCTTCCGATCGGTGGGAGAGCAGTACTTC. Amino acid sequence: CASSFRSVGEQYF. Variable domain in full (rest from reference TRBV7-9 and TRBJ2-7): DTGVSQNPRHKITKRGQNVTFRCDPISEHNRLYWYRQTLGQGPEFLTYFQNEAQLEKSRLLSDRFSAERPKGSFSTLEIQRTEQGDSAMYLCASSFRSVGEQYFGPGTRLTVT.

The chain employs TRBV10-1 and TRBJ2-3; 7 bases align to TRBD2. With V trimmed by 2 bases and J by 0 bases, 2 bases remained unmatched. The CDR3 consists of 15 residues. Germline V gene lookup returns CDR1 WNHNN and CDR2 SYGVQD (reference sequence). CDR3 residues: CASSETGGSTDTQYF. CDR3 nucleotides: TGCGCCAGCAGTGAGACGGGGGGTAGCACAGATACGCAGTATTTT.

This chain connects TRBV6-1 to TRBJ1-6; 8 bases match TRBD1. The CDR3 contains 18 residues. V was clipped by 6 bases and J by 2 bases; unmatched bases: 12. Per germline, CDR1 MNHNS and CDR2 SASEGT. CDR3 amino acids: CASRFRQGPTAYNSPLHF. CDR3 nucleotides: TGTGCCAGCAGATTTAGACAGGGGCCCACGGCCTATAATTCACCCCTCCACTTT.